Each of the 28 T cell receptor beta chains below was sequenced from the same sample in a study of neoadjuvant anti-PD-1 for oral cavity cancer (dated by TCRdb to 2020 to 2022). Sample time point, as interpreted from the label and publication: before neoadjuvant nivolumab. Library prep was done by the immunoSEQ multiplex PCR assay. This is the immuneACCESS table as TCRdb keeps it, with only in-frame sequences that have V and J called. A part of the clones is gone; compared with another copy, unresolved V genes explain less than half, and the rest is unexplained. For this sample the table gives about 79,000 clones, of which around 82% were detected only once. The ten largest make up nearly 3.5% of the sample. The sample was PBMCs, taken before nivolumab (anti-PD-1) treatment. Receptors were obtained from a person between 40 and 80 years old with oral cavity squamous cell carcinoma.

This clone was recorded only once. The chain uses TRBV30 and TRBJ2-1, with a possible D match to TRBD1 (5 bases). Per the germline V gene, CDR1 is GTSNPN and CDR2 is SVGIG (reference sequence). This CDR3 has 12 residues. The germline V and J ends were trimmed by 2 bases and 6 bases, with 8 bases remaining between them. As DNA, the CDR3 is TGTGCCTGGAGTCTAGACAGCAATGAGCAGTTCTTC. As protein: CAWSLDSNEQFF.

The chain recombines TRBV6-6 with TRBJ1-1, with D possibly matching TRBD1 (5 bases). The germline V and J ends were trimmed by 3 bases and 7 bases, with 9 bases remaining between them. There are 12 residues in the CDR3. Germline V gene sequence: CDR1 MNHNY, CDR2 SVGAGI (reference sequence). The CDR3 protein is CASSYSRGEAFF. As DNA, the CDR3 is TGTGCCAGCAGTTATTCGAGGGGTGAAGCTTTCTTT.

The chain recombines TRBV7-9 with TRBJ1-2; D is possibly TRBD1 (6 bases). The germline gives CDR1 SEHNR, CDR2 FQNEAQ (reference sequence). The CDR3 is 13 residues long. Trimming cost V 6 bases and J 6 bases, with 14 bases left between them. This chain's CDR3 is CASSAQGSHGYTF. The CDR3 DNA follows: TGTGCCAGCAGTGCTCAGGGGTCACATGGCTACACCTTC.

The chain links TRBV6-5 to TRBJ1-2; maybe TRBD1 (6 bases). Germline V gives CDR1 MNHEY, CDR2 SVGAGI. Trimming removed 0 bases from V and 6 bases from J, with 11 bases in between. The CDR3 has 14 amino acids. CDR3 DNA sequence: TGTGCCAGCAGTTACTCTTCCGCAGGGGATGGCTACACCTTC. Translation gives CASSYSSAGDGYTF.

This clone came up a few times. V gene TRBV4-1 combines with J gene TRBJ2-1; D gene unclear. Germline values: CDR1 MGHRA, CDR2 YSYEKL. The CDR3 covers 15 residues. Trimming cost V 2 bases and J 6 bases, with 14 bases left between them. CDR3 DNA sequence: TGCGCCAGCAGCCAACGCCTAACTGGACGCAATGAGCAGTTCTTC. The encoded protein is CASSQRLTGRNEQFF.

The genes are TRBV5-6 and TRBJ2-7; 7 bases align to TRBD1. The V segment lost 3 bases and the J segment 4 bases; nucleotides outside the gene matches: 4. The length of the CDR3 is 13 residues. Germline CDR1 and CDR2: SGHDT and YYEEEE. For the CDR3, the DNA is TGTGCCAGCAGCTCTACAGGGGAATACGAGCAGTACTTC. This sequence encodes CASSSTGEYEQYF.

The chain employs TRBV2 and TRBJ2-1; 15 bases map to TRBD2. Germline-derived CDR1 and CDR2 are SNHLY and FYNNEI. The trim removed 10 bases at V and 9 bases at J, leaving 7 bases unmatched. This CDR3 is 14 amino acids long. The DNA of the CDR3 is TGTGCCACCTCGGGACTAGCGGGAGGTCGTGAGCAGTTCTTC. The encoded protein is CATSGLAGGREQFF.

This chain connects TRBV9 to TRBJ2-1, with D possibly TRBD1 on 7 matching bases. Germline V CDR1 and CDR2: SGDLS, YYNGEE. The CDR3 has 15 residues. Trimming stripped 0 bases from V and 3 bases from J, with 10 bases between. CDR3 region: CASSVVQGGYNEQFF. DNA of the CDR3: TGTGCCAGCAGCGTAGTGCAGGGGGGCTACAATGAGCAGTTCTTC.

The rearrangement links TRBV4-1 to TRBJ1-1; a weak D match, TRBD1 (5 bases). The CDR3 is 16 residues long. The V end was cut by 1 base, the J end by 4 bases, with 16 bases between. Germline V gene data show CDR1 as MGHRA and CDR2 as YSYEKL. CDR3 nucleotides: TGCGCCAGCAGCCAAGGAAGCGGAGGGGAGGGCACTGAAGCTTTCTTT. This gives the protein CASSQGSGGEGTEAFF.

The chain couples TRBV6-1 to TRBJ1-3, with a tentative D call TRBD1 (6 bases). This CDR3 contains 14 residues. CDR1 and CDR2 from the germline V gene are MNHNS and SASEGT. Deletions cut 7 bases from V and 4 bases from J, with 14 bases between. The CDR3 here is CASILTGQGNTIYF. The DNA of the CDR3 is TGTGCCAGCATTCTGACAGGCCAAGGAAACACCATATATTTT.

The chain recombines TRBV5-4 with TRBJ1-3; D is undetermined. V lost 0 bases to trimming and J lost 0 bases, with 7 bases between them. The CDR3 sequence is 15 residues long. CDR1 is SGHNT and CDR2 is YYREEE in the germline V gene (reference sequence). For the CDR3, the DNA is TGTGCCAGCAGCTTGGCCGGAGCCTCTGGAAACACCATATATTTT. This translates into CASSLAGASGNTIYF. The variable domain in full, with the rest retrieved from reference TRBV5-4 and TRBJ1-3, is ETGVTQSPTHLIKTRGQQVTLRCSSQSGHNTVSWYQQALGQGPQFIFQYYREEENGRGNFPPRFSGLQFPNYSSELNVNALELDDSALYLCASSLAGASGNTIYFGEGSWLTVV.

V usage is TRBV6-6 and J usage is TRBJ1-6; 7 positions agree with TRBD1. The germline V gene encodes CDR1 MNHNY and CDR2 SVGAGI (reference sequence). V lost 6 bases, J lost 3 bases, and 8 bases stayed unmatched. The CDR3 is 16 residues long. The CDR3 DNA follows: TGTGCCAGCAGACCGGGACAGTCCTTCTATAATTCACCCCTCCACTTT. Translating it yields CASRPGQSFYNSPLHF.

The chain couples TRBV27 to TRBJ1-2, with D perhaps TRBD1 (6 bases). The germline V and J ends were trimmed by 4 bases and 8 bases, with 23 bases remaining between them. The V gene's germline CDR1 is MNHEY and CDR2 SMNVEV (reference sequence). The length of the CDR3 is 16 residues. The CDR3 reads CASSSYTGRGGWGYTF. CDR3 nucleotide sequence: TGTGCCAGCAGTTCGTACACCGGGAGAGGGGGTTGGGGCTACACCTTC.

This clone occurred a few times. The J gene is TRBJ2-1, the V gene TRBV5-1, with 8 bases that match TRBD2. The germline V gene encodes CDR1 SGHRS and CDR2 YFSETQ. The CDR3 runs 15 residues. Trimming took 2 bases from V and 2 from J; bases not matched to a gene: 3. Here the CDR3 reads CASSLGGRPYNEQFF. The CDR3 DNA reads as TGCGCCAGCAGCTTAGGCGGGAGGCCCTACAATGAGCAGTTCTTC.

This clone was observed a single time. The chain joins TRBV28 to TRBJ1-5; D remains unclear. V lost 7 bases to trimming and J lost 6 bases, with 16 bases between them. This CDR3 region has 14 residues. Looked up from germline, CDR1 is MDHEN and CDR2 is SYDVKM. The CDR3 region is CASNPLTVAQPQHF. The CDR3 DNA sequence: TGTGCCAGCAACCCCTTAACAGTCGCTCAGCCCCAGCATTTT. The whole variable domain, remainder taken from reference TRBV28 and TRBJ1-5, is DVKVTQSSRYLVKRTGEKVFLECVQDMDHENMFWYRQDPGLGLRLIYFSYDVKMKEKGDIPEGYSVSREKKERFSLILESASTNQTSMYLCASNPLTVAQPQHFGDGTRLSIL.

The chain couples TRBV5-1 to TRBJ2-2, with D possibly being TRBD2 (6 bases). Trimming stripped 1 base from V and 0 bases from J, with 7 bases between. Germline V lookup: CDR1 SGHRS, CDR2 YFSETQ. The CDR3 consists of 15 residues. CDR3 DNA sequence: TGCGCCAGCAGCTTGTGGACTACGAACACCGGGGAGCTGTTTTTT. This codes for CASSLWTTNTGELFF.

Only a few counts were recorded for this clone. The rearrangement uses TRBV6-4 and TRBJ2-3; 8 bases fit TRBD1. The J segment lost 6 bases and the V segment lost 5 bases, leaving 13 bases of the junction unmatched. This CDR3 spans 16 amino acids. CDR1 MRHNA and CDR2 SNTAGT come from the germline V gene. The DNA for the CDR3 is TGTGCCAGCAGTCTAACAGGGGGAGCCTTAAGGGATACGCAGTATTTT. Its protein product is CASSLTGGALRDTQYF.

The V and J genes are TRBV27 and TRBJ1-6; 8 bases align to TRBD1. Unmatched junction bases numbered 5, after V lost 0 bases and J lost 1 base. The CDR3 runs to 18 residues. The germline CDR1 and CDR2 sequences are MNHEY and SMNVEV (reference sequence). The CDR3 DNA is TGTGCCAGCAGTTTATCTATCCAGGGGGCTTCCTATAATTCACCCCTCCACTTT. Amino acid sequence: CASSLSIQGASYNSPLHF.

This chain links TRBV7-8 with TRBJ1-1; D is uncertain. Trimming removed 4 bases from V and 8 bases from J, with 17 bases in between. The CDR3 consists of 14 residues. Per germline, CDR1 SGHVS and CDR2 FQNEAQ. This CDR3 is CASSSRETGAEAFF. The CDR3 DNA follows: TGTGCCAGCAGCTCTAGAGAGACGGGCGCGGAAGCTTTCTTT.

The chain links TRBV5-1 to TRBJ2-7; a possible D gene is TRBD1 (5 bases). CDR1 SGHRS and CDR2 YFSETQ come from the germline V gene. The CDR3 covers 13 residues. Trimming took 2 bases from V and 1 from J, leaving 7 bases between them. CDR3 region: CASSLQESYEQYF. The CDR3 bases are TGCGCCAGCAGCTTACAGGAATCCTACGAGCAGTACTTC. The full variable domain, rest sourced from reference TRBV5-1 and TRBJ2-7, is KAGVTQTPRYLIKTRGQQVTLSCSPISGHRSVSWYQQTPGQGLQFLFEYFSETQRNKGNFPGRFSGRQFSNSRSEMNVSTLELGDSALYLCASSLQESYEQYFGPGTRLTVT.

V usage is TRBV7-8 and J usage is TRBJ2-1, with 12 bases identical to TRBD2. Germline V CDR1 and CDR2: SGHVS, FQNEAQ. The V gene end was trimmed by 1 base and the J gene end by 0 bases; junction bases not matched to a gene: 10. This CDR3 has 20 residues. The CDR3 bases are TGTGCCAGCAGCTTAGAAGTGACTAGCGGGGGAGCGGGCTCCTACAATGAGCAGTTCTTC. Amino acids: CASSLEVTSGGAGSYNEQFF.

The chain combines TRBV6-1 with TRBJ2-3; unclear D gene. The CDR3 totals 11 residues. V was cut by 6 bases and J by 4 bases, with 5 bases left in between. CDR1 and CDR2 (germline): MNHNS, SASEGT. CDR3 DNA sequence: TGTGCCAGCAGCCGAGCAGATACGCAGTATTTT. It specifies CASSRADTQYF.

J is TRBJ1-6 and V is TRBV5-1; TRBD1 is a possible D gene (5 bases). The V gene lost 0 bases and the J gene lost 10 bases, with 14 bases spanning the gap. The CDR3 has 15 amino acids. Germline V gene lookup returns CDR1 SGHRS and CDR2 YFSETQ. CDR3 coding DNA: TGCGCCAGCAGCTTGGGGGGGACCCGGGGGTCACCCCTCCACTTT. This encodes CASSLGGTRGSPLHF.

The DNA for the CDR3 is TGTGCCAGCAGCCCCGACGGGGGCCAAGAGACCCAGTACTTC. Its translation: CASSPDGGQETQYF. This chain connects TRBV7-9 to TRBJ2-5, with D perhaps matching TRBD2 (6 bases). The CDR3 sequence is 14 residues long. The V gene lost 5 bases and the J gene lost 1 base, with 11 bases spanning the gap. Germline V CDR1 and CDR2: SEHNR, FQNEAQ (reference sequence). The full variable domain, with the rest looked up from reference TRBV7-9 and TRBJ2-5, is DTGVSQNPRHKITKRGQNVTFRCDPISEHNRLYWYRQTLGQGPEFLTYFQNEAQLEKSRLLSDRFSAERPKGSFSTLEIQRTEQGDSAMYLCASSPDGGQETQYFGPGTRLLVL.

This clone came up a few times. The J gene is TRBJ1-2, the V gene TRBV6-5, with D possibly being TRBD1 (5 bases). Germline V gene sequence: CDR1 MNHEY, CDR2 SVGAGI. CDR3 length: 16 amino acids. Trimming cost V 0 bases and J 4 bases, with 15 bases left between them. CDR3 bases: TGTGCCAGCAGTTACTCCTTCACGGGGCAGATCTATGGCTACACCTTC. Its protein is CASSYSFTGQIYGYTF.

The chain couples TRBV27 to TRBJ2-7; a weak D match, TRBD1 (5 bases). The germline CDR1 and CDR2 sequences are MNHEY and SMNVEV (reference sequence). CDR3 length: 14 residues. V was clipped by 3 bases and J by 0 bases, with 9 bases between them. The CDR3 is CASSFFDSSYEQYF. DNA for the CDR3: TGTGCCAGCAGTTTCTTTGACAGCTCCTACGAGCAGTACTTC.

V usage is TRBV5-8 and J usage is TRBJ2-6, with D uncertain. V was cut by 0 bases and J by 0 bases, with 10 bases left in between. Per the germline V gene, CDR1 is SGHTS and CDR2 is YDEGEE. The CDR3 length is 17 residues. This CDR3 is CASSLGQVGSGANVLTF. The CDR3 region has the DNA TGTGCCAGCAGCTTGGGGCAGGTGGGCTCTGGGGCCAACGTCCTGACTTTC.

The chain has TRBV6-6 and TRBJ2-5, with 10 bases that match TRBD2. V lost 5 bases and J lost 2; bases outside the gene matches: 5. The CDR3 has 15 residues. Germline CDR1 and CDR2: MNHNY and SVGAGI (reference sequence). The CDR3, as DNA: TGTGCCAGCAGTGGTGTAGCGGGGGGACAAGAGACCCAGTACTTC. It yields the protein CASSGVAGGQETQYF.